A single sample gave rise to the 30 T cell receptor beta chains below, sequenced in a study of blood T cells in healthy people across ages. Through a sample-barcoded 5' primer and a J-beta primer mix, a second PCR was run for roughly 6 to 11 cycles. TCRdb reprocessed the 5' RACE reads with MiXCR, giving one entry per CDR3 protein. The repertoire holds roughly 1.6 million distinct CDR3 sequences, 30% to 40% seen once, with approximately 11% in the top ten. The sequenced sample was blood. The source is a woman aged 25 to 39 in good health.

The chain's CDR3 is CASSAGVRITDTQYF. The CDR3 DNA reads TGTGCCAGCAGCGCCGGGGTGCGTATCACAGATACGCAGTATTTT. V gene TRBV7-9 combines with J gene TRBJ2-3; tentatively, D is TRBD2 (5 bases). Per germline, CDR1 SEHNR and CDR2 FQNEAQ (reference sequence). V was shortened by 5 bases and J by 2 bases, with 14 bases between the two germline ends. This CDR3 is built from 15 residues.

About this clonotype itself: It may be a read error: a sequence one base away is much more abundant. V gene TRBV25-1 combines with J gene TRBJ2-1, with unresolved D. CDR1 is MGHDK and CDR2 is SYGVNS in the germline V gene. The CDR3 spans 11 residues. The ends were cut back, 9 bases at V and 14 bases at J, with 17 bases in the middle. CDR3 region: CASYDIGREFF. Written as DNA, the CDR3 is TGTGCCAGTTATGACATAGGTAGAGAGTTCTTC.

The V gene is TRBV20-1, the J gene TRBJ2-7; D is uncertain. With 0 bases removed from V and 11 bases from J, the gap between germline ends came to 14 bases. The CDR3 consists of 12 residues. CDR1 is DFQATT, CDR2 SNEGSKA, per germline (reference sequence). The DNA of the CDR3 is TGCAGTGCTAGAGATCTGGGCTCACCCGAGTACTTC. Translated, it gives CSARDLGSPEYF.

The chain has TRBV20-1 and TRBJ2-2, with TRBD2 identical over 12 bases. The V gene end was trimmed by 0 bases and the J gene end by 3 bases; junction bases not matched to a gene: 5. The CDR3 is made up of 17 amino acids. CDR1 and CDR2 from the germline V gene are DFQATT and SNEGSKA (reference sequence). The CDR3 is CSARELAGGLYTGELFF. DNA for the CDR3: TGCAGTGCTAGAGAACTAGCGGGGGGCCTATACACCGGGGAGCTGTTTTTT.

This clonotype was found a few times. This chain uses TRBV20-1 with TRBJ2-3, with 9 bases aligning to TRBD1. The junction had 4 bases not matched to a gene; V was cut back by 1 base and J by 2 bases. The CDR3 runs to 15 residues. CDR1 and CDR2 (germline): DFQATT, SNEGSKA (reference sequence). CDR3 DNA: TGCAGTGCTAGAGTCGGGACAGGGACCACAGATACGCAGTATTTT. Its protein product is CSARVGTGTTDTQYF.

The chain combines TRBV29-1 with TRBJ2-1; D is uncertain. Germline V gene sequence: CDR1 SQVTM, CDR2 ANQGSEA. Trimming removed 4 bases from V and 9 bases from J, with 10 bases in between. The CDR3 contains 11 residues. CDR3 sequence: CSVVPIREQFF. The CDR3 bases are TGCAGCGTTGTCCCAATTCGTGAGCAGTTCTTC.

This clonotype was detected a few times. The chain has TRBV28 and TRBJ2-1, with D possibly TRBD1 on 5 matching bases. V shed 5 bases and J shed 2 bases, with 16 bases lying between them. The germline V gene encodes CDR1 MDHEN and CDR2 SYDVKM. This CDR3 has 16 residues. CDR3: CASSTKTVRAYNEQFF. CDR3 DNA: TGTGCCAGCAGTACCAAGACAGTAAGGGCCTACAATGAGCAGTTCTTC.

The chain's CDR3 is CASSKGWGVVSYEQYF. In nucleotides, the CDR3 is TGTGCCAGCAGTAAGGGGTGGGGGGTCGTCTCCTACGAGCAGTACTTC. The V and J genes are TRBV27 and TRBJ2-7; D perhaps matches TRBD2 (6 bases). The germline gives CDR1 MNHEY, CDR2 SMNVEV (reference sequence). This CDR3 is built from 16 residues. Trimming pared 5 bases from V and 0 bases from J, leaving 17 bases between.

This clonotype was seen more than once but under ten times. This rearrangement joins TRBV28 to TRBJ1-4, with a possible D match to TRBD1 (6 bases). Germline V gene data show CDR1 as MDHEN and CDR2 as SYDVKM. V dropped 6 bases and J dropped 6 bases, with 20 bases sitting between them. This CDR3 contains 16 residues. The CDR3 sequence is CASSPKGQGRYEKLFF. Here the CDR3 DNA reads TGTGCCAGCAGCCCAAAAGGGCAGGGGAGATATGAAAAACTGTTTTTT.

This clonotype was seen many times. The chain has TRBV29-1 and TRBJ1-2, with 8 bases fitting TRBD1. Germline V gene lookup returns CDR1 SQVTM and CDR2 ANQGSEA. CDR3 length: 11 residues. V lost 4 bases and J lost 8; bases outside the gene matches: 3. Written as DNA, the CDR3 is TGCAGCGTTGGGACAGGGCAAGGCTACACCTTC. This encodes CSVGTGQGYTF.

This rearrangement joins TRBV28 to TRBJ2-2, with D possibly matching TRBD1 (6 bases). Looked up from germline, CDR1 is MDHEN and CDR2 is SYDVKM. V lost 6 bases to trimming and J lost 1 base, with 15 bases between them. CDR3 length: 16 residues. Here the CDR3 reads CASRYPTGLNTGELFF. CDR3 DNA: TGTGCCAGCAGATACCCCACAGGGCTGAACACCGGGGAGCTGTTTTTT.

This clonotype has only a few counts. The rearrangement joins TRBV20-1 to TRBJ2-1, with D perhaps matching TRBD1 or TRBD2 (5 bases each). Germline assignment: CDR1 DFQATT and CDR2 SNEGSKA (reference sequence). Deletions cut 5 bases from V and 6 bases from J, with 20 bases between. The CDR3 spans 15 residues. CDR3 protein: CSALNLGTRGNEQFF. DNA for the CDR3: TGCAGTGCTCTTAATTTGGGGACCCGTGGCAATGAGCAGTTCTTC.

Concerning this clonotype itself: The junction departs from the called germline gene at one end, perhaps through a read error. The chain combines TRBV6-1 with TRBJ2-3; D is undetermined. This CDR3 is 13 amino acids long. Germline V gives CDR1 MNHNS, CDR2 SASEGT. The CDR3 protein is CASRMLFTDTRYF. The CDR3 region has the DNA TGTGCCAGCAGGATGCTATTCACAGATACGCGGTATTTT.

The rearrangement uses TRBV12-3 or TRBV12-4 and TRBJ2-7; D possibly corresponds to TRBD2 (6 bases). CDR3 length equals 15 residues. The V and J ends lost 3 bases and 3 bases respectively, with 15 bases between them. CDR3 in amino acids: CASSFRQGGNYEQYF. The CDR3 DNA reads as TGTGCCAGCAGTTTCCGGCAGGGCGGGAACTACGAGCAGTACTTC.

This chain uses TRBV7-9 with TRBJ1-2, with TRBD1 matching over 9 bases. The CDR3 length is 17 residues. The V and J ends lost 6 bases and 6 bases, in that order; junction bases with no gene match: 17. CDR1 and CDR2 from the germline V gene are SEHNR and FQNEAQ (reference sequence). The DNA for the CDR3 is TGTGCCAGCAGACCAAGAGGCCAGGGACAGGGTCCCGATGGCTACACCTTC. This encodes CASRPRGQGQGPDGYTF.

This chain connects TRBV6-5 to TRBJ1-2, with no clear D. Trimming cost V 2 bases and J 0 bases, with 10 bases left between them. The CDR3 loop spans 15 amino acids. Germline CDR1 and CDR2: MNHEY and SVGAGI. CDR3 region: CASSYMAETNYGYTF. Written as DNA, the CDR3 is TGTGCCAGCAGTTACATGGCAGAAACTAACTATGGCTACACCTTC.

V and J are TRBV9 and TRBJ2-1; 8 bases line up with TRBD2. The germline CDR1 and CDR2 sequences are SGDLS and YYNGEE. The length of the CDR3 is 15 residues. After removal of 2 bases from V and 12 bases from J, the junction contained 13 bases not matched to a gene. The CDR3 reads CASSVANSGGLGQFF. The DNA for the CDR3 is TGTGCCAGCAGCGTCGCCAACAGCGGGGGACTCGGGCAGTTCTTC.

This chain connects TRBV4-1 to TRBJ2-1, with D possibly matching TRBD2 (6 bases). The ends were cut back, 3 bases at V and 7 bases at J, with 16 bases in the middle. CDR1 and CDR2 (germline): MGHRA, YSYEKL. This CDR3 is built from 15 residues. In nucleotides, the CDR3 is TGCGCCAGCAGCCAGGTATCGGGACTCCGAAATGAGCAGTTCTTC. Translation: CASSQVSGLRNEQFF.

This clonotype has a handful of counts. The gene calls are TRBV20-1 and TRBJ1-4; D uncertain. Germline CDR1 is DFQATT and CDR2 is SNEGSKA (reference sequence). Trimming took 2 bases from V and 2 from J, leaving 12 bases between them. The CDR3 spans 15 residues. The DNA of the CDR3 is TGCAGTGCTAGACCCTCTGGGAGGACTAATGAAAAACTGTTTTTT. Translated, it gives CSARPSGRTNEKLFF.

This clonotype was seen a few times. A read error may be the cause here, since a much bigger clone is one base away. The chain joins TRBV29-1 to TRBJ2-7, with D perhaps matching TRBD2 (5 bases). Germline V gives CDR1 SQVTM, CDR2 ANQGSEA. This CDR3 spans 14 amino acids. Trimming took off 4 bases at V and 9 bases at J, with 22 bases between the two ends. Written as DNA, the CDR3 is TGCAGCGTTGTATGGCCGAGGGATGGCTTCGTGCAGTACTTC. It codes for CSVVWPRDGFVQYF.

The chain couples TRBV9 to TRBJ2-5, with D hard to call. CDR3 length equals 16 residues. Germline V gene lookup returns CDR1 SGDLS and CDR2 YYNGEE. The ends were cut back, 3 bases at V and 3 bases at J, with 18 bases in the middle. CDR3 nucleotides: TGTGCCAGCAGCGCGGAGAGAGGAATAAGGAAAGAGACCCAGTACTTC. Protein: CASSAERGIRKETQYF.

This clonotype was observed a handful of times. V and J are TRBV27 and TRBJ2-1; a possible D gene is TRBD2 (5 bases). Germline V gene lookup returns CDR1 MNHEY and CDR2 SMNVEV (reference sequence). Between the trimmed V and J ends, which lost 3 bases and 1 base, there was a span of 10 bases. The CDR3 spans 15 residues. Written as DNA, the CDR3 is TGTGCCAGCAGTTTTGATTCGGGGTCCTACAATGAGCAGTTCTTC. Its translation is CASSFDSGSYNEQFF.

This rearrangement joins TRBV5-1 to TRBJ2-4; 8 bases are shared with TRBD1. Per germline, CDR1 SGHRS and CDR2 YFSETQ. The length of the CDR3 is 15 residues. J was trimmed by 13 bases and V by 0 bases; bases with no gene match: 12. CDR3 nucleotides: TGCGCCAGCAGCTTGGATCTAGGACAGGGTTGGGGGCAGTACTTC. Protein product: CASSLDLGQGWGQYF.

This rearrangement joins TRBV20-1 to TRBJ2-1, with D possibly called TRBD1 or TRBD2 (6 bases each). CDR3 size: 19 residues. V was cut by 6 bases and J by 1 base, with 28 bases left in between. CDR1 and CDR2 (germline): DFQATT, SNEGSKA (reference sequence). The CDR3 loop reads CSADSSPWGASSSYNEQFF. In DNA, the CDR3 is TGCAGTGCCGATAGTTCCCCGTGGGGGGCTAGTAGTTCCTACAATGAGCAGTTCTTC.

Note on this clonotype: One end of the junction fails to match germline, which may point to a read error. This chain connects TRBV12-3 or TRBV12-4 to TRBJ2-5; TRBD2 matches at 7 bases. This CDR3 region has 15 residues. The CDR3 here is CACSSSGEPWETQYF. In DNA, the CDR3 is TGTGCCTGCAGTTCCAGCGGGGAGCCTTGGGAGACCCAGTACTTC.

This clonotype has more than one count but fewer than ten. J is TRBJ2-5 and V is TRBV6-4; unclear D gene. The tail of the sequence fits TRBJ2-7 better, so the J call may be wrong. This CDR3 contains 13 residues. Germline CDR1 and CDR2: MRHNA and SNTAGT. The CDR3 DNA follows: TGTGCCAGCAGTGTGGGTCCCTCGGGCGAGCAGTACTTC. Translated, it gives CASSVGPSGEQYF.

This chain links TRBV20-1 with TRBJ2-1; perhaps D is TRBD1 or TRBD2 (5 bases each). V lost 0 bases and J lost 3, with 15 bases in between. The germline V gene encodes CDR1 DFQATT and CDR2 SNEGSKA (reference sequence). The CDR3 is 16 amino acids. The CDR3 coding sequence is TGCAGTGCTAGAGAATCGGGGCTAATCTTCTACAATGAGCAGTTCTTC. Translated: CSARESGLIFYNEQFF.

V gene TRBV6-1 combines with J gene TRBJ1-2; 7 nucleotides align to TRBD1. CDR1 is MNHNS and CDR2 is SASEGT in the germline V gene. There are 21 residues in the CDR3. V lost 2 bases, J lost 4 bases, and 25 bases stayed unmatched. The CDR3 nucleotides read TGTGCCAGCAGTGAACTAATCGTTTTGCAAGATCGGGGGGACAGAGCCTATGGCTACACCTTC. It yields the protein CASSELIVLQDRGDRAYGYTF.

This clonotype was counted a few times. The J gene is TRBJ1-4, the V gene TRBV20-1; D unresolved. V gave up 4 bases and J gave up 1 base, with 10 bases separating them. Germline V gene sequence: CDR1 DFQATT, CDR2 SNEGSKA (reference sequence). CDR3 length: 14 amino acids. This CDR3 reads CSATKGGTNEKLFF. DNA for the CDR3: TGCAGTGCTACCAAGGGTGGAACTAATGAAAAACTGTTTTTT.

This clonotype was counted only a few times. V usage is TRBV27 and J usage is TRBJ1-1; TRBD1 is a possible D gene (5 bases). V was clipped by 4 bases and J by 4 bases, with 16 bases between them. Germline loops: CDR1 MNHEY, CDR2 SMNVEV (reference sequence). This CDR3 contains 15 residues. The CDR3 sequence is CASSWDLSRSTEAFF. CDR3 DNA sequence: TGTGCCAGCAGTTGGGACCTGAGTCGGTCCACTGAAGCTTTCTTT.